This T cell receptor beta chain stems from a study of regulatory T cells in long-lasting Graves disease. Study as a whole: Newly diagnosed Graves' patients had taken antithyroid drugs under 3 months. Study-wide results and limits: The small sample size may have reduced accuracy.

This clonotype came up many times. Its antigen is currently unknown. The time point: newly diagnosed GD, antithyroid drugs for less than 3 months. PBMC-derived RNA was used for the TCR library. Relying on iRepertoire HTBI primers and Arm-PCR of CDR3 regions, the team built TCR beta libraries. Authors' methods: Sequenced samples collectively carried 60 to 75 TRBV and some 15 TRBJ segments. Via MiXCR, TCRdb re-called the multiplex PCR reads, giving one row per CDR3 protein. These V and J calls originate from TCRdb's pipeline instead of the authors' own analysis. The sample carries 250,000 or so distinct CDR3 sequences, 15% to 20% recorded once. Germline V gene lookup returns CDR1 SGHAT and CDR2 FQNNGV. Between the trimmed V and J ends, which lost 0 bases and 4 bases, there was a span of 2 bases. The length of the CDR3 is 12 residues. This sample also belongs to another study, concerning T cells in Graves' hyperthyroidism and ophthalmopathy.

The starting material was peripheral blood mononuclear cells (PBMCs), obtained at new diagnosis, from a patient treated with antithyroid drugs. The chain joins TRBV11-2 to TRBJ2-3; D unclear. The clonotype comes from a woman in her 30s with Graves disease. Here the CDR3 reads CASSLDSDTQYF. The CDR3 bases are TGTGCCAGCAGCTTAGATTCAGATACGCAGTATTTT.